A selection of T cell receptor beta chains follows, all from one sample in a study of blood T cell repertoires in COVID-19. Using immunoSEQ multiplex PCR, the repertoire was profiled, and TCRdb retains in-frame clones only, with some absent. The sample shows some 190,000 clones, around 84% of them seen only once. The sequenced sample consisted of peripheral blood. These receptors were collected from a human donor in a cohort sampled during active COVID-19. Each CDR3 is given with its conserved first and last residue. The order of the fields is clone size, J gene, D gene, V gene, CDR3 DNA, CDR3 protein. D genes are given only for firm matches. Not all rows give a size; the values are once, few, many and, for expanded clones, a class.

clone_size: .; j_call: TRBJ1-2; d_call: TRBD1; v_call: TRBV7-2; cdr3_nt: TGTGCCAGCAGCCCACGGACAGGGATCCTGGGCTACACCTTC; cdr3_aa: CASSPRTGILGYTF
clone_size: .; j_call: TRBJ1-4; d_call: .; v_call: TRBV28; cdr3_nt: TGTGCCAGCAGTCAGGGCAATAATGAAAAACTGTTTTTT; cdr3_aa: CASSQGNNEKLFF
clone_size: .; j_call: TRBJ1-4; d_call: .; v_call: TRBV7-9; cdr3_nt: TGTGCCAGCAGCTTAGATATCGAAAAACTGTTTTTT; cdr3_aa: CASSLDIEKLFF
clone_size: .; j_call: TRBJ2-7; d_call: .; v_call: TRBV28; cdr3_nt: TGTGCCAGTGAGGTTTCCGGAGGCTACGAGCAGTACTTC; cdr3_aa: CASEVSGGYEQYF
clone_size: .; j_call: TRBJ2-5; d_call: TRBD1; v_call: TRBV2; cdr3_nt: TGTGCCAGCAGCCGGACAGGTCAGACCCAGTACTTC; cdr3_aa: CASSRTGQTQYF
clone_size: .; j_call: TRBJ1-2; d_call: .; v_call: TRBV5-6; cdr3_nt: TGTGCCAGCAGCTTGGAGTATACAGTTTACTATGGCTACACCTTC; cdr3_aa: CASSLEYTVYYGYTF
clone_size: .; j_call: TRBJ2-1; d_call: TRBD2; v_call: TRBV3-1/TRBV3-2; cdr3_nt: TGTGCCAGCAGCCAAGGGCCAGCGGGGGCCCCCGAGCAGTTCTTC; cdr3_aa: CASSQGPAGAPEQFF
clone_size: few; j_call: TRBJ2-4; d_call: .; v_call: TRBV19; cdr3_nt: TGTGCCAGTAGTATTACTGGCATTCAGTACTTC; cdr3_aa: CASSITGIQYF
clone_size: .; j_call: TRBJ2-1; d_call: TRBD1; v_call: TRBV30; cdr3_nt: TGTGCCTGGAGTGTGGGACAGGGGTCTGAGCAGTTCTTC; cdr3_aa: CAWSVGQGSEQFF
clone_size: few; j_call: TRBJ1-4; d_call: .; v_call: TRBV9; cdr3_nt: TGTGCCAGCAGCTCCAGTACAACAACTAATGAAAAACTGTTTTTT; cdr3_aa: CASSSSTTTNEKLFF
clone_size: .; j_call: TRBJ2-1; d_call: TRBD2; v_call: TRBV5-1; cdr3_nt: TGCGCCAGCGGTAAGGCGGGAGGGTCGAATGAGCAGTTCTTC; cdr3_aa: CASGKAGGSNEQFF
clone_size: .; j_call: TRBJ1-5; d_call: .; v_call: TRBV5-5; cdr3_nt: TGTGCCAGCAGCTTACGGGGAGGGGATCAGCCCCAGCATTTT; cdr3_aa: CASSLRGGDQPQHF
clone_size: .; j_call: TRBJ2-5; d_call: .; v_call: TRBV7-2; cdr3_nt: TGTGCCAGCAGCTTCCAGGCCCGCCAAGAGACCCAGTACTTC; cdr3_aa: CASSFQARQETQYF
clone_size: .; j_call: TRBJ1-4; d_call: TRBD1; v_call: TRBV28; cdr3_nt: TGTGCCAGCAGTTCTGGGACAGGTTGGGAAAAACTGTTTTTT; cdr3_aa: CASSSGTGWEKLFF
clone_size: .; j_call: TRBJ2-3; d_call: .; v_call: TRBV9; cdr3_nt: TGTGCCAGCAGCGTAGACCCGGGATACACAGATACGCAGTATTTT; cdr3_aa: CASSVDPGYTDTQYF
clone_size: few; j_call: TRBJ1-2; d_call: .; v_call: TRBV28; cdr3_nt: TGTGCCAGCAGTTTAGGCAGGATCTATGGCTACACCTTC; cdr3_aa: CASSLGRIYGYTF
clone_size: .; j_call: TRBJ1-2; d_call: .; v_call: TRBV30; cdr3_nt: TGTGCCTGGATGAACCCCCGCAGACTTAACTATGGCTACACCTTC; cdr3_aa: CAWMNPRRLNYGYTF
clone_size: .; j_call: TRBJ2-4; d_call: .; v_call: TRBV5-1; cdr3_nt: TGCGCCAGCAGCTTGGGTCCAGGGTATGTAGCCAAAAACATTCAGTACTTC; cdr3_aa: CASSLGPGYVAKNIQYF
clone_size: .; j_call: TRBJ2-1; d_call: .; v_call: TRBV5-6; cdr3_nt: TGTGCCAGCAGGAGACAGGTTGTTACCTACAATGAGCAGTTCTTC; cdr3_aa: CASRRQVVTYNEQFF
clone_size: .; j_call: TRBJ1-2; d_call: .; v_call: TRBV4-2; cdr3_nt: TGTGCCAGCAGCCAAGAACAGTTGCATGGCTACACCTTC; cdr3_aa: CASSQEQLHGYTF
clone_size: .; j_call: TRBJ1-1; d_call: .; v_call: TRBV5-6; cdr3_nt: TGTGCCAGCAGCTTGGCCAGGACAGCGTACACTGAAGCTTTCTTT; cdr3_aa: CASSLARTAYTEAFF
clone_size: .; j_call: TRBJ2-1; d_call: .; v_call: TRBV27; cdr3_nt: TGTGCCAGCAGTTTAGGGGGCTATGAGCAGTTCTTC; cdr3_aa: CASSLGGYEQFF
clone_size: .; j_call: TRBJ2-1; d_call: TRBD2; v_call: TRBV6-5; cdr3_nt: TGTGCCAGCAGTACCGGGACTATCCTGAATGAGCAGTTCTTC; cdr3_aa: CASSTGTILNEQFF
clone_size: .; j_call: TRBJ1-5; d_call: .; v_call: TRBV28; cdr3_nt: TGTGCCAGCAGGGAGGGAGATCAGCCCCAGCATTTT; cdr3_aa: CASREGDQPQHF
clone_size: many; j_call: TRBJ2-5; d_call: TRBD2; v_call: TRBV7-9; cdr3_nt: TGTGCCAGCATGGAGACTAGCGGCCAAGAGACCCAGTACTTC; cdr3_aa: CASMETSGQETQYF
clone_size: few; j_call: TRBJ1-1; d_call: TRBD1; v_call: TRBV6-6; cdr3_nt: TGTGCCAGCAGCAAGGGGTGGGGGAGACAGGGCACTGAAGCTTTCTTT; cdr3_aa: CASSKGWGRQGTEAFF
clone_size: once; j_call: TRBJ1-4; d_call: TRBD1; v_call: TRBV10-3; cdr3_nt: TGTGCCATCAGTAGGGGACAGGAGAATGAAAAACTGTTTTTT; cdr3_aa: CAISRGQENEKLFF
clone_size: .; j_call: TRBJ2-3; d_call: .; v_call: TRBV7-9; cdr3_nt: TGTGCCAGCAGCTTTATTCCAGATACGCAGTATTTT; cdr3_aa: CASSFIPDTQYF
clone_size: .; j_call: TRBJ2-1; d_call: TRBD2; v_call: TRBV4-1; cdr3_nt: TGCGCCAGCAGCCGAGAGCGGGGGGCCTACAATGAGCAGTTCTTC; cdr3_aa: CASSRERGAYNEQFF
clone_size: once; j_call: TRBJ2-5; d_call: TRBD2; v_call: TRBV5-4; cdr3_nt: TGTGCCAGCAGCTTCGCGGGAGTCGAAGAGACCCAGTACTTC; cdr3_aa: CASSFAGVEETQYF
clone_size: .; j_call: TRBJ1-5; d_call: .; v_call: TRBV30; cdr3_nt: TGTGCCTGCCGACCGGCAGGCGTTGATCAGCCCCAGCATTTT; cdr3_aa: CACRPAGVDQPQHF
clone_size: few; j_call: TRBJ1-5; d_call: TRBD1; v_call: TRBV3-1/TRBV3-2; cdr3_nt: TGTGCCAGCAGCCCACAGGGGAATAGCAATCAGCCCCAGCATTTT; cdr3_aa: CASSPQGNSNQPQHF
clone_size: .; j_call: TRBJ1-5; d_call: .; v_call: TRBV19; cdr3_nt: TGTGCCAGTAGCCCCGCCAGTACCTTAAACAATCAGCCCCAGCATTTT; cdr3_aa: CASSPASTLNNQPQHF
clone_size: few; j_call: TRBJ1-2; d_call: .; v_call: TRBV19; cdr3_nt: TGTGCCAGTACCCCGTCGCAGGGCCTCTATGGCTACACCTTC; cdr3_aa: CASTPSQGLYGYTF
clone_size: .; j_call: TRBJ2-1; d_call: TRBD2; v_call: TRBV7-9; cdr3_nt: TGTGCCAGCAGCTTAAAAGGTAATAGCGGGAGAACCTCTCAGCAGTTCTTC; cdr3_aa: CASSLKGNSGRTSQQFF
clone_size: .; j_call: TRBJ2-2; d_call: TRBD1; v_call: TRBV5-1; cdr3_nt: TGCGCCAGCAGCCCCGGGACAGGAAGGACCGGGGAGCTGTTTTTT; cdr3_aa: CASSPGTGRTGELFF
clone_size: .; j_call: TRBJ2-3; d_call: TRBD1; v_call: TRBV30; cdr3_nt: TGTGCCTGGAGTGCAAGACAGGGGGATACGCAGTATTTT; cdr3_aa: CAWSARQGDTQYF
clone_size: .; j_call: TRBJ2-5; d_call: .; v_call: TRBV7-8; cdr3_nt: TGTGCCAGCAGCCGAGGCGGCGACTCAACGAACCAAGAGACCCAGTACTTC; cdr3_aa: CASSRGGDSTNQETQYF
clone_size: .; j_call: TRBJ2-5; d_call: .; v_call: TRBV7-2; cdr3_nt: TGTGCCAGCAGCTCTGGACAGTTTTGGGAGACCCAGTACTTC; cdr3_aa: CASSSGQFWETQYF
clone_size: .; j_call: TRBJ2-3; d_call: .; v_call: TRBV5-1; cdr3_nt: TGCGCCAGCAGCCAATACTCTGGTGATACGCAGTATTTT; cdr3_aa: CASSQYSGDTQYF
clone_size: .; j_call: TRBJ1-2; d_call: .; v_call: TRBV30; cdr3_nt: TGTGCCTGGAGTGTCGGCGGATATGGCTACACCTTC; cdr3_aa: CAWSVGGYGYTF
clone_size: .; j_call: TRBJ1-2; d_call: TRBD1; v_call: TRBV7-9; cdr3_nt: TGTGCCAGCAGCCGGTCGGGACAGGGGATAGGGGGCTACACCTTC; cdr3_aa: CASSRSGQGIGGYTF
clone_size: .; j_call: TRBJ1-1; d_call: .; v_call: TRBV20-1; cdr3_nt: TGCAGTGCTAGTCCAGATCTGAACACTGAAGCTTTCTTT; cdr3_aa: CSASPDLNTEAFF
clone_size: .; j_call: TRBJ2-2; d_call: .; v_call: TRBV7-8; cdr3_nt: TGTGCCAGCAGCTCCCCCGGGGCAGGGGCGGATCTGGCACCCGGGGAGCTGTTTTTT; cdr3_aa: CASSSPGAGADLAPGELFF
clone_size: .; j_call: TRBJ2-5; d_call: .; v_call: TRBV28; cdr3_nt: TGTGCCAGCAGTTATAAACAACCCCAAGAGACCCAGTACTTC; cdr3_aa: CASSYKQPQETQYF
clone_size: few; j_call: TRBJ2-5; d_call: .; v_call: TRBV7-2; cdr3_nt: TGTGCCAGCAGCCCCCAGCGTACCCAAGAGACCCAGTACTTC; cdr3_aa: CASSPQRTQETQYF
clone_size: .; j_call: TRBJ1-2; d_call: .; v_call: TRBV20-1; cdr3_nt: TGCAGTGCTAGCTGGGGCGTTGGCTACACCTTC; cdr3_aa: CSASWGVGYTF
clone_size: .; j_call: TRBJ1-1; d_call: TRBD1; v_call: TRBV5-1; cdr3_nt: TGCGCCAGCAGCTTGGCGGTCCAGGGGGCGTTTGGCACTGAAGCTTTCTTT; cdr3_aa: CASSLAVQGAFGTEAFF
clone_size: .; j_call: TRBJ2-7; d_call: TRBD2; v_call: TRBV18; cdr3_nt: TGTGCCAGCTTCCCCCAACCGGGACGGGAGGGCGCGCAGTACTTC; cdr3_aa: CASFPQPGREGAQYF
clone_size: few; j_call: TRBJ2-2; d_call: TRBD2; v_call: TRBV3-1/TRBV3-2; cdr3_nt: TGTGCCAGCAGCCCTCACCGCCGACTAGCGGCGAACACCGGGGAGCTGTTTTTT; cdr3_aa: CASSPHRRLAANTGELFF
clone_size: .; j_call: TRBJ2-1; d_call: TRBD1; v_call: TRBV14; cdr3_nt: TGTGCCAGCAGCCACGGAAGACAGGGCGCGTTCTTC; cdr3_aa: CASSHGRQGAFF
clone_size: .; j_call: TRBJ2-3; d_call: TRBD1; v_call: TRBV5-1; cdr3_nt: TGCGCCAGCAGCTTTAGTCAGGGGGCGCGGAACACAGATACGCAGTATTTT; cdr3_aa: CASSFSQGARNTDTQYF
clone_size: .; j_call: TRBJ2-2; d_call: TRBD1; v_call: TRBV11-3; cdr3_nt: TGTGCCAGCAGCCCACACCGGGACAGGGAAGCCGGGGAGCTGTTTTTT; cdr3_aa: CASSPHRDREAGELFF
clone_size: .; j_call: TRBJ1-2; d_call: .; v_call: TRBV28; cdr3_nt: TGTGCCAGCAGTTTACCCTACCCGGATGGCTACACCTTC; cdr3_aa: CASSLPYPDGYTF
clone_size: .; j_call: TRBJ1-2; d_call: .; v_call: TRBV19; cdr3_nt: TGTGCCAGTAGCCAGACAAAAACTAACTATGGCTACACCTTC; cdr3_aa: CASSQTKTNYGYTF
clone_size: .; j_call: TRBJ2-5; d_call: TRBD2; v_call: TRBV19; cdr3_nt: TGTGCCAGTAGTCCGCGCTACCTCAAAGCGGGAGGGCCTAGAGAGACCCAGTACTTC; cdr3_aa: CASSPRYLKAGGPRETQYF
clone_size: .; j_call: TRBJ1-5; d_call: TRBD1; v_call: TRBV19; cdr3_nt: TGTGCCAGTAGTATGGGGGACAGGGGCCCCCAAGGGCATTTT; cdr3_aa: CASSMGDRGPQGHF
clone_size: few; j_call: TRBJ1-1; d_call: TRBD1; v_call: TRBV6-1; cdr3_nt: TGTGCCAGCAGTGAAGATACCCGACAGGGCGAAGCTTTCTTT; cdr3_aa: CASSEDTRQGEAFF
clone_size: .; j_call: TRBJ1-4; d_call: TRBD1; v_call: TRBV7-9; cdr3_nt: TGTGCCAGCAGCACGACAGGGGGCAGTACGGAAAAACTGTTTTTT; cdr3_aa: CASSTTGGSTEKLFF